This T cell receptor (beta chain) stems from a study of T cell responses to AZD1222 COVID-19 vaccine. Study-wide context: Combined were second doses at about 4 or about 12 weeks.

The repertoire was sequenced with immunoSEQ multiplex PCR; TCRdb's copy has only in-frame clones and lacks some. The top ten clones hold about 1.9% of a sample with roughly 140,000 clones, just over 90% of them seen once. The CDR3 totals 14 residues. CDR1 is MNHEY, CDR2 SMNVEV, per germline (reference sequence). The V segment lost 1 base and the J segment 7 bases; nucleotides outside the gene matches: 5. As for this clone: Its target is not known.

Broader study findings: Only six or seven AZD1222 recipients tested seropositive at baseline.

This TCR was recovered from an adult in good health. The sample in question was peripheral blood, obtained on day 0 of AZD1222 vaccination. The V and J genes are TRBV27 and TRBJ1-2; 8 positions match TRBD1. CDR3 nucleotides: TGTGCCAGCAGTTTATACCAGGGGGCGGGTGGCTACACCTTC. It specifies CASSLYQGAGGYTF.